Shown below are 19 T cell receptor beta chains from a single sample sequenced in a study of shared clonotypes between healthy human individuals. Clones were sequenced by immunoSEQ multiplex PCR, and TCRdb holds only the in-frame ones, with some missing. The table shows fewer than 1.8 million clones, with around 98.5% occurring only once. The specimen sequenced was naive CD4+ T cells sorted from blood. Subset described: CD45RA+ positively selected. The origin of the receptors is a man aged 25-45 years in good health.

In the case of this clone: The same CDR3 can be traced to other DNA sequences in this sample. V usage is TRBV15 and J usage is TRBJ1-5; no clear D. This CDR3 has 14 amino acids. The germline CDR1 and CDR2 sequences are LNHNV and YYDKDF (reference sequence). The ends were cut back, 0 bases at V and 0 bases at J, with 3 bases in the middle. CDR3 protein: CATSRDRSNQPQHF. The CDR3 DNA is TGTGCCACCAGCAGAGATCGTAGCAATCAGCCCCAGCATTTT.

The CDR3 DNA is TGTGCCTTGGGACTAGCGTTTGGCGGGGAGCTGTTTTTT. Residues: CALGLAFGGELFF. This chain links TRBV30 with TRBJ2-2, with 10 bases lining up with TRBD2. CDR3 length: 13 amino acids. The germline V gene encodes CDR1 GTSNPN and CDR2 SVGIG (reference sequence). J was trimmed by 7 bases and V by 7 bases; bases with no gene match: 6.

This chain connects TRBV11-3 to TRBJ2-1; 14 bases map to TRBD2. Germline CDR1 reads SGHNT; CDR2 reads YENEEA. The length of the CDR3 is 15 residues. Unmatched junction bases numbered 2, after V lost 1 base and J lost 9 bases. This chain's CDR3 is CASSLGLAGGGEQFF. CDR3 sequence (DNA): TGTGCCAGCAGCTTAGGACTAGCGGGAGGGGGTGAGCAGTTCTTC.

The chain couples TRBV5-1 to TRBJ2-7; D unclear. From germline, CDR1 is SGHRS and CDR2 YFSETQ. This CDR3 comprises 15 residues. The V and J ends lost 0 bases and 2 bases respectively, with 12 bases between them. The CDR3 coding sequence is TGCGCCAGCAGCTTGGTTCCAGGTTTAACCTACGAGCAGTACTTC. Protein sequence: CASSLVPGLTYEQYF.

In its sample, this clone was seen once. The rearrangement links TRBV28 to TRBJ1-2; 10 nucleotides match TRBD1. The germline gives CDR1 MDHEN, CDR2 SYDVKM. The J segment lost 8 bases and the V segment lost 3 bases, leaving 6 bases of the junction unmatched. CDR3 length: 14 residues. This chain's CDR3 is CASSLTGGAWGYTF. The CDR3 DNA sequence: TGTGCCAGCAGTTTGACAGGGGGCGCATGGGGCTACACCTTC.

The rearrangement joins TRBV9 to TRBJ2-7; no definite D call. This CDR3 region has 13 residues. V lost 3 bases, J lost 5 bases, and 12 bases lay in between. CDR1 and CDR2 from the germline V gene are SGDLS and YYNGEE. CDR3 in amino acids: CASSGRALDEQYF. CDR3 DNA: TGTGCCAGCAGCGGCCGGGCCCTGGACGAGCAGTACTTC.

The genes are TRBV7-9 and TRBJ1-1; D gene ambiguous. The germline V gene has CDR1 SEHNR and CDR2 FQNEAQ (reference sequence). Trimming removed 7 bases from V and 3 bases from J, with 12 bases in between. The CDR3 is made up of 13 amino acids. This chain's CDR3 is CASKIPSYTEAFF. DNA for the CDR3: TGTGCCAGCAAAATCCCGTCGTACACTGAAGCTTTCTTT.

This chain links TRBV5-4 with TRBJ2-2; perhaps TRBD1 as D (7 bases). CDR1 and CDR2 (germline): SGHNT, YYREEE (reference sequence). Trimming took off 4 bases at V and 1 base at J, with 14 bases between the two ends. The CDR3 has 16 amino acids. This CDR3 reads CASSPVQGGNTGELFF. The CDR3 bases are TGTGCCAGCAGCCCGGTTCAGGGGGGGAACACCGGGGAGCTGTTTTTT.

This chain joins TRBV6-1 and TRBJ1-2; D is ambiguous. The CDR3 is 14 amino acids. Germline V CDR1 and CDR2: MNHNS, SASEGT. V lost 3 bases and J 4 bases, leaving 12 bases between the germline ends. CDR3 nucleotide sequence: TGTGCCAGCAGTGAGGTGGTGGGAGGCTATGGCTACACCTTC. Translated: CASSEVVGGYGYTF.

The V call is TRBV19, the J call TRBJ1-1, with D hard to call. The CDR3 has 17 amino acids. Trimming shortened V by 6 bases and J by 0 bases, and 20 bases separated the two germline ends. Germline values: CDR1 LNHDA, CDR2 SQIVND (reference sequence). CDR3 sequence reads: CASSHGGGLAMNTEAFF. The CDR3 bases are TGTGCCAGTAGCCATGGAGGAGGATTAGCCATGAACACTGAAGCTTTCTTT.

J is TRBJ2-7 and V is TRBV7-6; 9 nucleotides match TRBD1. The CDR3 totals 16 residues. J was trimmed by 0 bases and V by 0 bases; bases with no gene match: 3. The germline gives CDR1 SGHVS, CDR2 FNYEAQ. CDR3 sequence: CASSLAAGQGSYEQYF. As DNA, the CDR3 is TGTGCCAGCAGCTTAGCTGCGGGACAGGGCTCCTACGAGCAGTACTTC.

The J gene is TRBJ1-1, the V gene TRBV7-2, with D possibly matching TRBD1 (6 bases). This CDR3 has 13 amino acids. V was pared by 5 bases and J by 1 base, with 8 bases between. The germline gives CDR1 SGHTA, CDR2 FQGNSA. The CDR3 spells CASSTDRNTEAFF. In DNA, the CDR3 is TGTGCCAGCAGCACGGACAGGAACACTGAAGCTTTCTTT. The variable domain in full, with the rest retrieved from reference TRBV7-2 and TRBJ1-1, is GAGVSQSPSNKVTEKGKDVELRCDPISGHTALYWYRQSLGQGLEFLIYFQGNSAPDKSGLPSDRFSAERTGGSVSTLTIQRTQQEDSAVYLCASSTDRNTEAFFGQGTRLTVV.

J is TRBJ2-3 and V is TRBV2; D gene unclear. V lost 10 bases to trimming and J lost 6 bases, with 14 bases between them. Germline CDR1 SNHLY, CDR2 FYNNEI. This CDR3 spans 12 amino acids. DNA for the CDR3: TGTGCCACACGAGTTATTAAGGATACGCAGTATTTT. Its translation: CATRVIKDTQYF.

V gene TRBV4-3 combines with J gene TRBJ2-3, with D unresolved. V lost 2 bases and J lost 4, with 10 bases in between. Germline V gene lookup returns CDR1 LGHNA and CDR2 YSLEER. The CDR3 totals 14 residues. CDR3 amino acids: CASSQLLPPDTQYF. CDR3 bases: TGCGCCAGCAGCCAACTTCTGCCTCCAGATACGCAGTATTTT.

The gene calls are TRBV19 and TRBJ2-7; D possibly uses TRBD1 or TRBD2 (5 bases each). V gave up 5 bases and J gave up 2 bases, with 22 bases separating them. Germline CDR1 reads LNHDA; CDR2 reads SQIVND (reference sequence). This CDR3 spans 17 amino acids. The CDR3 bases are TGTGCCAGTAGTCTCGGATTCGGGGCTTTAATCCCCTACGAGCAGTACTTC. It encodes CASSLGFGALIPYEQYF.

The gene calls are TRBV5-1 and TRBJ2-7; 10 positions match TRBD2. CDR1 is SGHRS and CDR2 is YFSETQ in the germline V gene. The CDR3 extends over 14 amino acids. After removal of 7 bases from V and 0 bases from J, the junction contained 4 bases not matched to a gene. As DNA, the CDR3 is TGCGCCAGCCATAGCGGGGGGAGCTCCTACGAGCAGTACTTC. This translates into CASHSGGSSYEQYF.

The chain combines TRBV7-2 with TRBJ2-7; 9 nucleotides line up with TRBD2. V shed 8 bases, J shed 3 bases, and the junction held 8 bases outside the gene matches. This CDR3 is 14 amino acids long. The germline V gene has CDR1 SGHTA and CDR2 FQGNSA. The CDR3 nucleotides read TGTGCCAGCGGCCTTTCTAGCGGGAACTACGAGCAGTACTTC. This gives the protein CASGLSSGNYEQYF.

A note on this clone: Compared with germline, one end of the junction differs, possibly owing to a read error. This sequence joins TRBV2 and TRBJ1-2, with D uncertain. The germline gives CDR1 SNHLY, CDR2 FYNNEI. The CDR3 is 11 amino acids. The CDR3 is CASREAYGYTF. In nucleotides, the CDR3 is TGTGCCAGCAGGGAAGCTTATGGCTACACCTTC.

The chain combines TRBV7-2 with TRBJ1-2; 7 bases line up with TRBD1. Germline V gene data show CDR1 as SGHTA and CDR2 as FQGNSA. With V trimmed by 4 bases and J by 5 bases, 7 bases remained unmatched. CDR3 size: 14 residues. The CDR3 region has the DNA TGTGCCAGCAGCTACGACAGGGTAACTTATGGCTACACCTTC. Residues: CASSYDRVTYGYTF.